This T cell receptor (beta chain) is from a study of CD8 T cell repertoires and HIV-1 epitope variants. Study summary: Autologous T cell-negative cells served as antigen-presenting cells in equal numbers.

Sequencing was performed with immunoSEQ multiplex PCR; in TCRdb, only in-frame clones are kept and a portion is missing. The data show fewer than 6,500 clones, roughly 60% seen once. The table lists this clone with a count of one. The antigen is undetermined. V shed 3 bases and J shed 4 bases, with 16 bases lying between them. This CDR3 region has 15 residues. Germline CDR1 and CDR2: SGHDT and YYEEEE. Material for sequencing was cultured CD8+ T cells derived from PBMCs. This rearrangement joins TRBV5-6 to TRBJ1-1; perhaps TRBD1 as D (6 bases). The TCR sequence derives from a male donor with HIV. The DNA for the CDR3 is TGTGCCAGCAGCTCCAGACAGTCAGGGGTCACTGAAGCTTTCTTT. It is translated as CASSSRQSGVTEAFF.